The 7 T cell receptor beta chains presented below share a single source sample, sequenced in a study of shared clonotypes between healthy human individuals. TCRdb keeps only in-frame clones here, not all; method: immunoSEQ multiplex PCR. Among 2 million to 2.5 million clones listed, around 95% were seen once. The specimen was naive CD4+ T cells sorted from blood. Subset noted: CD45RA+ positively selected. The receptor set was obtained from a man between 18 and 29 years old in good health.

The rearrangement uses TRBV19 and TRBJ2-1, with D possibly TRBD2 on 6 matching bases. Germline CDR1 is LNHDA and CDR2 is SQIVND (reference sequence). The CDR3 is 15 amino acids. V dropped 6 bases and J dropped 4 bases, with 16 bases sitting between them. The DNA of the CDR3 is TGTGCCAGTAGGGGCCAAGCCAGCGGGTACAATGAGCAGTTCTTC. Its translation: CASRGQASGYNEQFF. The full variable domain, with the rest looked up from reference TRBV19 and TRBJ2-1, is DGGITQSPKYLFRKEGQNVTLSCEQNLNHDAMYWYRQDPGQGLRLIYYSQIVNDFQKGDIAEGYSVSREKKESFPLTVTSAQKNPTAFYLCASRGQASGYNEQFFGPGTRLTVL.

This clone was seen a single time. For the CDR3, the DNA is TGTGCCAGCAGTCCCCGCTCCCAGTGGGCGAACACCGGGGAGCTGTTTTTT. Translation gives CASSPRSQWANTGELFF. V gene TRBV25-1 combines with J gene TRBJ2-2, with D unresolved. The CDR3 extends over 17 amino acids. Trimming shortened V by 5 bases and J by 0 bases, and 16 bases separated the two germline ends. Germline V gene lookup returns CDR1 MGHDK and CDR2 SYGVNS.

The chain recombines TRBV5-1 with TRBJ2-7; 8 positions match TRBD1. Trimming took 2 bases from V and 7 from J; bases not matched to a gene: 11. The CDR3 totals 15 residues. Germline lookup yields CDR1 SGHRS and CDR2 YFSETQ. This CDR3 is CASSLTLGTGGEQYF. The CDR3 nucleotides read TGCGCCAGCAGCTTAACACTTGGGACAGGAGGGGAGCAGTACTTC.

CDR3 region: CASSRGQGVSGELFF. The CDR3 DNA sequence: TGTGCCAGCAGCCGGGGACAGGGAGTGTCCGGGGAGCTGTTTTTT. The rearrangement uses TRBV7-9 and TRBJ2-2; the match to TRBD1 covers 9 bases. Germline values: CDR1 SEHNR, CDR2 FQNEAQ (reference sequence). CDR3 length equals 15 residues. Germline trimming cut 5 bases from V and 6 bases from J; bases unmatched to any gene: 7.

The rearrangement joins TRBV7-2 to TRBJ1-2, with 10 bases that match TRBD1. J was trimmed by 3 bases and V by 6 bases; bases with no gene match: 4. Germline values: CDR1 SGHTA, CDR2 FQGNSA. The CDR3 runs 14 residues. CDR3 region: CASRPGTGDYGYTF. The CDR3 DNA follows: TGTGCCAGCAGGCCCGGGACAGGGGACTATGGCTACACCTTC.

This clone occurred a few times. This chain links TRBV6-1 with TRBJ1-6; 7 nucleotides agree with TRBD1. Trimming at V came to 6 bases and at J to 10 bases, leaving 9 bases not matched to a gene. From germline, CDR1 is MNHNS and CDR2 SASEGT. The CDR3 runs to 14 residues. CDR3 bases: TGTGCCAGCAGGGAGACAGGGAGTGTGTCACCCCTCCACTTT. Its translation: CASRETGSVSPLHF.

The chain recombines TRBV6-1 with TRBJ1-5; D gene ambiguous. The CDR3 covers 13 residues. From germline, CDR1 is MNHNS and CDR2 SASEGT. The ends were cut back, 5 bases at V and 6 bases at J, with 11 bases in the middle. The CDR3 DNA sequence: TGTGCCAGCAGTTTAGAGGGATCTCAGCCCCAGCATTTT. Its translation: CASSLEGSQPQHF.